A selection of T cell receptor beta chains follows, all from one sample in a study of T-cell reconstitution after alpha-beta-depleted transplantation in children. TCRdb fed the PCR reads into MiXCR, producing one record per CDR3 protein. The table lists about 610,000 distinct CDR3 sequences, 10% to 13% of them singletons. Specimen: PBMCs from the stem cell graft donor, collected from the stem cell graft. The origin of the receptors is a human donor who donated a stem cell graft to a child with acute myeloid leukemia. CDR3s include the opening cysteine and the closing phenylalanine or tryptophan. Fields, in order: clone size, D gene, V gene, J gene, CDR3 DNA, CDR3 protein. D genes are given only for firm matches. A row's size may be missing; if present it is once, few, many or a size class.

>many|TRBD2|TRBV7-3|TRBJ2-3
TGTGCCAGCAGCCTTCTAGCGGAAAGCACAGATACGCAGTATTTT
CASSLLAESTDTQYF
>many|TRBD1|TRBV23-1|TRBJ2-3
TGCGCCAGCAGTAAGACAGGGTGCACAGATACGCAGTATTTT
CASSKTGCTDTQYF
>many|TRBD2|TRBV20-1|TRBJ2-7
TGCAGTGCTAGAGTGCTAGCGGGAGGACGAGGCGAGCAGTACTTC
CSARVLAGGRGEQYF
>NA|NA|TRBV5-1|TRBJ2-5
TGCGCCAGCAGCTTGGCTAGAATGGAGACCCAGTACTTC
CASSLARMETQYF
>few|NA|TRBV5-1|TRBJ2-7
TGCGCCAGCAGCTTGGGACACCGGCTTCCACCCGGGGGTGCCGAGCAGTACTTC
CASSLGHRLPPGGAEQYF
>many|TRBD1|TRBV28|TRBJ2-1
TGTGCCAGCAGTTCCCGTTCCCGGACAGGGTCAAATGAGCAGTTCTTC
CASSSRSRTGSNEQFF
>few|TRBD2|TRBV5-1|TRBJ2-7
TGCGCCAGCAGCCAGGCCGGGACTACATCCTACGAGCAGTACTTC
CASSQAGTTSYEQYF
>few|NA|TRBV15|TRBJ1-1
TGTGCCACCAGCAGAGTTCGGGCCATGAACACTGAAGCTTTCTTT
CATSRVRAMNTEAFF
>many|TRBD1|TRBV28|TRBJ2-1
TGTGCCAGCAGTTTGGTGACAGGGCTAGGGAATGAGCAGTTCTTC
CASSLVTGLGNEQFF
>many|NA|TRBV29-1|TRBJ2-1
TGCAGCGTCTCGGGTCTAAGAGGGTACAATGAGCAGTTCTTC
CSVSGLRGYNEQFF
>many|NA|TRBV7-2|TRBJ2-1
TGTGCCAGCAGCTTAATTGATGAGCAGTTCTTC
CASSLIDEQFF
>few|TRBD2|TRBV20-1|TRBJ2-2
TGCAGTGCCCCCGGGACTAGCCTAAACACCGGGGAGCTGTTTTTT
CSAPGTSLNTGELFF
>NA|TRBD2|TRBV29-1|TRBJ2-1
TGCAACGTGGACGGGACTAGCGGGAACCATGAGCAGTTCTTC
CNVDGTSGNHEQFF
>few|NA|TRBV3-1|TRBJ2-1
TGTGCCAGCAGCCAAGACAAGAACGTTTTCTACAATGAGCAGTTCTTC
CASSQDKNVFYNEQFF
>many|TRBD1|TRBV3-1|TRBJ2-7
TGTGCCAGCAGCCAATCCCTCCGGGCAGGGGGCTACGAGCAGTACTTC
CASSQSLRAGGYEQYF
>NA|NA|TRBV4-3|TRBJ2-7
TGCGCCAGCAGCCAAGAATTAGGGCAGCGAAACGAGCAGTACTTC
CASSQELGQRNEQYF
>many|NA|TRBV4-3|TRBJ2-2
TGCGCCAGCAGCCAAGTTCGGGGTACCGGGGAGCTGTTTTTT
CASSQVRGTGELFF
>NA|TRBD1|TRBV5-1|TRBJ2-4
TGCGCCAGCAGCCCTGGACAGGTCCCTATTCAGTACTTC
CASSPGQVPIQYF
>few|TRBD2|TRBV7-2|TRBJ2-3
TGTGCCAGCAGCTACCGGGCGGGCGGGAGGACAGATACGCAGTATTTT
CASSYRAGGRTDTQYF
>few|NA|TRBV7-6|TRBJ2-1
TGTGCCAGCAGCTTAGCATCCAGGACCACCTACAATGAGCAGTTCTTC
CASSLASRTTYNEQFF
>NA|TRBD1|TRBV18|TRBJ2-7
TGTGCCAGCTCACCAAACGTAGCCGGACAGGGGGCGGACGAGCAGTACTTC
CASSPNVAGQGADEQYF
>few|NA|TRBV5-1|TRBJ2-2
TGCGCCAGCAGCTCAGTCCTTCAGGGCGGGGAGCTGTTTTTT
CASSSVLQGGELFF
>few|TRBD2|TRBV18|TRBJ2-2
TGTGCCAGCTCACCAGGCGGGAGCATGACCGGGGAGCTGTTTTTT
CASSPGGSMTGELFF
>NA|NA|TRBV25-1|TRBJ2-2
TGTGCCAGCCTATCCCCTGACGCCGGGTGGGCCACCGGGGAGCTGTTTTTT
CASLSPDAGWATGELFF
>few|NA|TRBV5-1|TRBJ2-1
TGCGCCAGCAGCCTAACGGTGGGGGAGCAGTTCTTC
CASSLTVGEQFF
>many|NA|TRBV6-5|TRBJ1-2
TGTGCCAGCAGTTACTACAGAGACTATGGCTACACCTTC
CASSYYRDYGYTF
>NA|TRBD1|TRBV27|TRBJ1-2
TGTGCCGCCTCGACAGGGATTGGCTATGGCTACACCTTC
CAASTGIGYGYTF
>NA|NA|TRBV5-1|TRBJ2-7
TGCGCCAGCAGGTCGGACGGTGGGTTGCCCTACGAGCAGTACTTC
CASRSDGGLPYEQYF
>many|TRBD2|TRBV7-3|TRBJ2-5
TGTGCCAGCAGCAAAGAGGGACTAGCGGGAGAGACCCAGTACTTC
CASSKEGLAGETQYF
>NA|NA|TRBV6-1|TRBJ1-1
TGTGCCAGCAGTGAAGAACAGGTTCGGAGAGGGACTGAAGCTTTCTTT
CASSEEQVRRGTEAFF
>many|TRBD2|TRBV20-1|TRBJ2-7
TGCAGTGCCGGGCAGCGGGAGCCCCCCTACGAGCAGTACTTC
CSAGQREPPYEQYF
>many|NA|TRBV12-3/TRBV12-4|TRBJ2-6
TGTGCCAGCAGTTTAGCGCGAGGGAACCTCGGGGCCAACGTCCTGACTTTC
CASSLARGNLGANVLTF
>many|NA|TRBV20-1|TRBJ2-7
TGCAGTGCTAGAGGTCGGGCCTCATGGGGGGAGCAGTACTTC
CSARGRASWGEQYF
>many|TRBD2|TRBV10-3|TRBJ2-1
TGTGCCATCAGTGTGGAGGGAGGGTCCAATGAGCAGTTCTTC
CAISVEGGSNEQFF
>NA|TRBD2|TRBV20-1|TRBJ2-1
TGCAGTGCGGAAAGACTAGCGGTTACCTACAATGAGCAGTTCTTC
CSAERLAVTYNEQFF
>many|NA|TRBV20-1|TRBJ1-4
TGCAGTGCTAGGCTGAGTGAAAAACTGTTTTTT
CSARLSEKLFF
>NA|NA|TRBV7-7|TRBJ2-4
TGTGCTAGCAGCTTTCCCCCCCGGGCAGGGGAAACCAAAAACATTCAGTACTTC
CASSFPPRAGETKNIQYF
>few|NA|TRBV5-1|TRBJ1-3
TGCGCCAGCAGCGGAGAAGACCCAACGTGGGACACCATATATTTT
CASSGEDPTWDTIYF
>NA|TRBD1|TRBV4-3|TRBJ2-7
TGCGCCAGCAGCCAACTCCGGGACAGGGATCCCTACGAGCAGTACTTC
CASSQLRDRDPYEQYF
>few|NA|TRBV7-2|TRBJ2-2
TGTGCCAGCAGCTCGACAGTGACTACCGGGGAGCTGTTTTTT
CASSSTVTTGELFF
>few|TRBD1|TRBV12-3/TRBV12-4|TRBJ2-7
TGTGCCAGCAGCCCGGGACAGGGGAAGAACTCCTACGAGCAGTACTTC
CASSPGQGKNSYEQYF
>few|TRBD2|TRBV6-5|TRBJ2-5
TGTGCCAGCAGTTCCATCCCAAGGACTAGCGGGATCCAAGAGACCCAGTACTTC
CASSSIPRTSGIQETQYF
>few|NA|TRBV27|TRBJ2-7
TGTGCCAGCAAAAGCCTATTAAGCTCGGTGGGACCCTACGAGCAGTACTTC
CASKSLLSSVGPYEQYF
>few|NA|TRBV3-1|TRBJ2-5
TGTGCCAGCAGCCAAGTGAGGCTAGGGGAGACCCAGTACTTC
CASSQVRLGETQYF
>NA|NA|TRBV18|TRBJ2-7
TGTGCCAGCTCACCCTTAGGAACCCGGGACAATAGGTACGAGCAGTACTTC
CASSPLGTRDNRYEQYF
>NA|NA|TRBV7-7|TRBJ2-2
TGTGCTAGCAGCCTTATGGAGGGCGGGGAGCTGTTTTTT
CASSLMEGGELFF
>many|NA|TRBV7-2|TRBJ2-3
TGTGCCAGCAGCTTAGGATTGGGAGGTGGCACAGATACGCAGTATTTT
CASSLGLGGGTDTQYF
>NA|TRBD2|TRBV6-2/TRBV6-3|TRBJ2-7
TGTGCCAGCAGTGTGACTAGCGGGAGACCACTCGAGCAGTACTTC
CASSVTSGRPLEQYF
>NA|NA|TRBV28|TRBJ2-3
TGTGCCAGCAGTTTCCCGGGGAGCACAGATACGCAGTATTTT
CASSFPGSTDTQYF
>many|TRBD1|TRBV5-6|TRBJ1-1
TGTGCCAGCAGCTGGGGGACAGGGAACACTGAAGCTTTCTTT
CASSWGTGNTEAFF